This T cell receptor beta chain was found in a study of blood T cell repertoires in COVID-19. Looking at the study overall: Samples taken during acute and convalescent COVID-19 were collected in the United States, Italy and Spain. T cells, B-cell-depleted T cells, or PBMCs provided the cDNA or gDNA that served as material.

Per the original data handling: Reference gene primer amplification yielded estimated nucleated cell counts. The data were produced by immunoSEQ multiplex PCR, yet TCRdb's version contains in-frame clones alone and is incomplete. For V, J and clone size, that table is used; D and trimming come from the DNA. The sample gives more than 200,000 clones, about 80% of which show up once; more than 4.5% is in the top ten. This receptor was taken from a woman older than 75 with active or convalescent COVID-19. Sequencing used peripheral blood.

CDR3 region: CASARWRETQYF. The CDR3 DNA reads as TGTGCCAGCGCCCGGTGGAGAGAGACCCAGTACTTC. V is TRBV18 and J is TRBJ2-5, with D hard to call. The CDR3 spans 12 residues. V was cut by 8 bases and J by 4 bases, with 11 bases left in between. Germline V lookup: CDR1 KGHSH, CDR2 LQKENI.